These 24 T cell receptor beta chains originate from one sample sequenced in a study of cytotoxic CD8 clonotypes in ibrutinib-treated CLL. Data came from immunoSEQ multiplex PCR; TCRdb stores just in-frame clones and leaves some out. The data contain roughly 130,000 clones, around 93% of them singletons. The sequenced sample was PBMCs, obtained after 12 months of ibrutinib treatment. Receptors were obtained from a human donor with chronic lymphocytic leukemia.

CDR3: CASSARGLEQYF. CDR3 in DNA: TGTGCCAGCAGCGCCCGGGGGCTCGAGCAGTACTTC. This chain connects TRBV7-9 to TRBJ2-7; D may correspond to TRBD1 or TRBD2 (6 bases each). CDR1 and CDR2 (germline): SEHNR, FQNEAQ (reference sequence). V was cut by 5 bases and J by 6 bases, with 11 bases left in between. The CDR3 loop spans 12 amino acids.

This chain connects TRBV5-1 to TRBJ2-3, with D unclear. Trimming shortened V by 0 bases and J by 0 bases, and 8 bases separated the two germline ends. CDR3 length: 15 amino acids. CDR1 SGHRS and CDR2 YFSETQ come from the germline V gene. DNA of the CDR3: TGCGCCAGCAGCTTGGCCGGCCCCAGCACAGATACGCAGTATTTT. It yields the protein CASSLAGPSTDTQYF. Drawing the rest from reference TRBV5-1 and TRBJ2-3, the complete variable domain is KAGVTQTPRYLIKTRGQQVTLSCSPISGHRSVSWYQQTPGQGLQFLFEYFSETQRNKGNFPGRFSGRQFSNSRSEMNVSTLELGDSALYLCASSLAGPSTDTQYFGPGTRLTVL.

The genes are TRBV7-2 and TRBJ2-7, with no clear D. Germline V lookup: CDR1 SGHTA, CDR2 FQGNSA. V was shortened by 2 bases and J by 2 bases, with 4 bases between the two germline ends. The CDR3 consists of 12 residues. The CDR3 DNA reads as TGTGCCAGCAGCTTAACGGCCTACGAGCAGTACTTC. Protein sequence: CASSLTAYEQYF.

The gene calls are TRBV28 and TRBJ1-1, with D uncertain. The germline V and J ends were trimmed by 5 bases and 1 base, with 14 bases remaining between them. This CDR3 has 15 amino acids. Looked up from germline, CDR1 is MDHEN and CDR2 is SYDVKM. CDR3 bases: TGTGCCAGCAGTCCAGACTTTAATTCGAACACTGAAGCTTTCTTT. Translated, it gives CASSPDFNSNTEAFF. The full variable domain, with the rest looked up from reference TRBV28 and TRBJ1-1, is DVKVTQSSRYLVKRTGEKVFLECVQDMDHENMFWYRQDPGLGLRLIYFSYDVKMKEKGDIPEGYSVSREKKERFSLILESASTNQTSMYLCASSPDFNSNTEAFFGQGTRLTVV.

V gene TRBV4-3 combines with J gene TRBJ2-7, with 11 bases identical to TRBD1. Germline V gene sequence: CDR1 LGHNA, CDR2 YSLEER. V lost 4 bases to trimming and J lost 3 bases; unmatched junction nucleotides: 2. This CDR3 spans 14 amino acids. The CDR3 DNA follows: TGCGCCAGCAGCCCGGGACAGGGGGGCTACGAGCAGTACTTC. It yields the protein CASSPGQGGYEQYF.

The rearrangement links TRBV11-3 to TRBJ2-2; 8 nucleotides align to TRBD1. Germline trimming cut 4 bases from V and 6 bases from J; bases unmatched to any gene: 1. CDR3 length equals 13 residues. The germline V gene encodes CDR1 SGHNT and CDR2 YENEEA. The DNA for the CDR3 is TGTGCCAGCAGCTCGACAGGGGCCGGGGAGCTGTTTTTT. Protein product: CASSSTGAGELFF.

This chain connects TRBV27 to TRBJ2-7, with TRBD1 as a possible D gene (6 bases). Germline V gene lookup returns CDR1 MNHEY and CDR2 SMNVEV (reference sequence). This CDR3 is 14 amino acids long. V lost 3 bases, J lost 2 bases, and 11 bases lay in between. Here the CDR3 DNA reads TGTGCCAGCAGTTTTTCAGGGGCGCCCTACGAGCAGTACTTC. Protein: CASSFSGAPYEQYF.

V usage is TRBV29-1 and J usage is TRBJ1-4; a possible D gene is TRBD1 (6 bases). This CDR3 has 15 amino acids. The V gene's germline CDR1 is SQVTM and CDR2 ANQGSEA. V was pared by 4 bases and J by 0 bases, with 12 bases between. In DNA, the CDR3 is TGCAGCGTTGGAGGACAGAGTGCAACTAATGAAAAACTGTTTTTT. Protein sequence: CSVGGQSATNEKLFF.

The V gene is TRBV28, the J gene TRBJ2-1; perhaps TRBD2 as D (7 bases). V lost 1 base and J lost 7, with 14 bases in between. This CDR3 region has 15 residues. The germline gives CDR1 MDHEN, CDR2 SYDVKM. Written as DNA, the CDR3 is TGTGCCAGCAGTTTATCTTGGGGGAGGGGGAATGAGCAGTTCTTC. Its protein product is CASSLSWGRGNEQFF.

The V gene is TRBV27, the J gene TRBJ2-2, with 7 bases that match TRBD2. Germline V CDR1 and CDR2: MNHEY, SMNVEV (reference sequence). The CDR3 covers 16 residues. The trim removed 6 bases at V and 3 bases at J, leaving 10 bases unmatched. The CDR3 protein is CASSSFLAGDTGELFF. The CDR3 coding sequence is TGTGCCAGCAGCTCCTTTTTGGCGGGAGACACCGGGGAGCTGTTTTTT.

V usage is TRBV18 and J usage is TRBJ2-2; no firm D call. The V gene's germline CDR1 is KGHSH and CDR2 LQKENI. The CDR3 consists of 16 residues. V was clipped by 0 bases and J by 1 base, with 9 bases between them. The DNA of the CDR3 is TGTGCCAGCTCACCACCTAACGCCAAGAACACCGGGGAGCTGTTTTTT. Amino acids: CASSPPNAKNTGELFF.

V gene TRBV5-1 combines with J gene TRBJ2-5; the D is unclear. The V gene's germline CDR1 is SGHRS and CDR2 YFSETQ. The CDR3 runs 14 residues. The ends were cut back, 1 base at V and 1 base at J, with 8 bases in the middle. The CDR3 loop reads CASSLTTAQETQYF. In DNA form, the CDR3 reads TGCGCCAGCAGCTTGACTACCGCCCAAGAGACCCAGTACTTC.

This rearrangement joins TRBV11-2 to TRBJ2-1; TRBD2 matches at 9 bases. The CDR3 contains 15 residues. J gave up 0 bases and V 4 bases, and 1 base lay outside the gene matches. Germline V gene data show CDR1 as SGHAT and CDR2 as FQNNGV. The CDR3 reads CASSSSGDSYNEQFF. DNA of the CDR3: TGTGCCAGCAGCTCTAGCGGGGACTCCTACAATGAGCAGTTCTTC.

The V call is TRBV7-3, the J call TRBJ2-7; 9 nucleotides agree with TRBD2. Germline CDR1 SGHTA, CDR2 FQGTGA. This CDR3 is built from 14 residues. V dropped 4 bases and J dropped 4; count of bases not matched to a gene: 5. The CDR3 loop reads CASSSIAGAYEQYF. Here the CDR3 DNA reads TGTGCCAGCAGCTCGATAGCGGGAGCTTACGAGCAGTACTTC.

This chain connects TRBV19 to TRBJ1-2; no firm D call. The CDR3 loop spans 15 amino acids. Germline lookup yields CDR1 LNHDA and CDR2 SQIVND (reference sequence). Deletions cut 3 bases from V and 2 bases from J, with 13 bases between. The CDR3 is CASSMDSSGNYGYTF. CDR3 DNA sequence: TGTGCCAGTAGTATGGATTCCAGCGGGAACTATGGCTACACCTTC.

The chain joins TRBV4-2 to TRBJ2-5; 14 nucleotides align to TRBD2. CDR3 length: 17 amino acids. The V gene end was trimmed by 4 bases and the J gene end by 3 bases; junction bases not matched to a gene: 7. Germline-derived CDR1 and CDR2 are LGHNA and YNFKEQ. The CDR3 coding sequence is TGTGCCAGCAGCCGAGGGACTAGCGGGAGTGGGGAAGAGACCCAGTACTTC. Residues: CASSRGTSGSGEETQYF.

The CDR3 is CASSDGSMNTEAFF. The DNA of the CDR3 is TGTGCCAGCAGTGACGGCTCGATGAACACTGAAGCTTTCTTT. The chain couples TRBV2 to TRBJ1-1; D ambiguous. V was trimmed by 3 bases and J by 0 bases, leaving 8 bases between them. Germline CDR1 and CDR2: SNHLY and FYNNEI. This CDR3 is built from 14 residues.

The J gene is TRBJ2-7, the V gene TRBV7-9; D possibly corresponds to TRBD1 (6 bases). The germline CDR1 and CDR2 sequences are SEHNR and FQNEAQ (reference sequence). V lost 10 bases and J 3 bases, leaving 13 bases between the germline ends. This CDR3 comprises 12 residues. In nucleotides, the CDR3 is TGTGCCACCCGACAGGCTGGCTACGAGCAGTACTTC. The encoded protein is CATRQAGYEQYF.

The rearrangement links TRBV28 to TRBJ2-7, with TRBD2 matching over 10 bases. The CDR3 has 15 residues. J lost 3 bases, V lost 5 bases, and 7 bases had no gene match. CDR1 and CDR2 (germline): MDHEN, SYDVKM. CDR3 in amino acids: CASSPSGSGDYEQYF. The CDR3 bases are TGTGCCAGCAGTCCTAGCGGGAGTGGAGACTACGAGCAGTACTTC.

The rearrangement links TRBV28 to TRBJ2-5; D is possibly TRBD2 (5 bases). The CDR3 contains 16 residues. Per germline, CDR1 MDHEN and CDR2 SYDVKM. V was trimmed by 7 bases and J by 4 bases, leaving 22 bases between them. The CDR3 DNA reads TGTGCCAGCAACCCCGAGGGAACTATAACGGGAGAGACCCAGTACTTC. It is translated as CASNPEGTITGETQYF.

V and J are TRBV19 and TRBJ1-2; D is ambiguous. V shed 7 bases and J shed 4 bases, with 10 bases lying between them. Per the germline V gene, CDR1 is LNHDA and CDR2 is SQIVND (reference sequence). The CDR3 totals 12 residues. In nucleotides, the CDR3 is TGTGCCAGTATAAACAGCGGCTATGGCTACACCTTC. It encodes CASINSGYGYTF.

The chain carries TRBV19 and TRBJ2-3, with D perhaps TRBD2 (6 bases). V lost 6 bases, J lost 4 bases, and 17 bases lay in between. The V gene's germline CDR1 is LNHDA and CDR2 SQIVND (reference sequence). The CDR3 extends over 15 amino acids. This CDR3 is CASRPQGGLADTQYF. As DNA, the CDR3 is TGTGCCAGTAGGCCTCAGGGAGGCCTTGCAGATACGCAGTATTTT.

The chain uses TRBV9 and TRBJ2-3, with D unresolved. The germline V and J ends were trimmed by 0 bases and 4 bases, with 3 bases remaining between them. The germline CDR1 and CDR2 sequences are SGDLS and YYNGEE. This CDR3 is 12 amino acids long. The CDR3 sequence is CASSVGSDTQYF. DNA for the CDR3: TGTGCCAGCAGCGTAGGCTCAGATACGCAGTATTTT.

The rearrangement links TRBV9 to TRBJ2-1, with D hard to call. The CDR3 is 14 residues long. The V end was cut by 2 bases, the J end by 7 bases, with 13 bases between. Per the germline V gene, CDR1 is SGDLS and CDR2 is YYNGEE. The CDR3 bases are TGTGCCAGCAGCGTTATCGGCGGTGGGAATGAGCAGTTCTTC. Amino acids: CASSVIGGGNEQFF. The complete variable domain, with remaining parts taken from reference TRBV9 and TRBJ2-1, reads DSGVTQTPKHLITATGQRVTLRCSPRSGDLSVYWYQQSLDQGLQFLIQYYNGEERAKGNILERFSAQQFPDLHSELNLSSLELGDSALYFCASSVIGGGNEQFFGPGTRLTVL.